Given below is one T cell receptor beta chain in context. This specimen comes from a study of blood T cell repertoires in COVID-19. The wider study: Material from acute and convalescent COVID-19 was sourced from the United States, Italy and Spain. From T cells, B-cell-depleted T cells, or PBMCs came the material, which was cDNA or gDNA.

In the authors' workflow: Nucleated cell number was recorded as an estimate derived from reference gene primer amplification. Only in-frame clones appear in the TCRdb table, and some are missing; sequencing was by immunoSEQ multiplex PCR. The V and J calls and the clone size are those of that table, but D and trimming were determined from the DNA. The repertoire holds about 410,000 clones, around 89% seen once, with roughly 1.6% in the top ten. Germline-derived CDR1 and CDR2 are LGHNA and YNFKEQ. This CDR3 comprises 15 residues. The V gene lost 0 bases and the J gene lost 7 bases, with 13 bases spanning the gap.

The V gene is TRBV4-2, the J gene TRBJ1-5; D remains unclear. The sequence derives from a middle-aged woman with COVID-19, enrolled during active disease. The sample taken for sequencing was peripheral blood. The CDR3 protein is CASSQETRLGQPQHF. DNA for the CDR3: TGTGCCAGCAGCCAAGAGACGAGGCTAGGCCAGCCCCAGCATTTT.